This T cell receptor (beta chain) was identified in a study of cytomegalovirus exposure and HLA in healthy donors. Sampled while nominally healthy, donors likely had unrecorded immune exposures. From germline, CDR1 is SGHDT and CDR2 YYEEEE. V was pared by 0 bases and J by 2 bases, with 12 bases between. The CDR3 sequence is 15 residues long. The PCR contained 60 Vbeta and 13 Jbeta primers. Libraries were prepared by immunoSEQ multiplex PCR; TCRdb keeps only in-frame clonotypes and omits some of them. The profile shows more than 95,000 clones, 60% to 80% of them singletons. This sequence was found in a man aged 45-65 years in good health and CMV-seropositive. Sequencing was done on a sample of PBMCs. The rearrangement joins TRBV5-6 to TRBJ2-7; D ambiguous. CDR3 nucleotides: TGTGCCAGCAGCTTGGCCATGGGCCCGACCTACGAGCAGTACTTC. This translates into CASSLAMGPTYEQYF. The full variable domain, its missing parts supplied by reference TRBV5-6 and TRBJ2-7, is DAGVTQSPTHLIKTRGQQVTLRCSPKSGHDTVSWYQQALGQGPQFIFQYYEEEERQRGNFPDRFSGHQFPNYSSELNVNALLLGDSALYLCASSLAMGPTYEQYFGPGTRLTVT.